These 26 T cell receptor beta chains were all obtained from the same sample, sequenced in a study of identifying expanded T cells in peripheral blood. This table comes from immunoSEQ multiplex PCR, and its TCRdb copy is limited to in-frame clones, with some not included. There are 90,000 to 120,000 clones in the sample; approximately 90% occur only once, and about 17% lies in the top ten. The sequenced material came from blood. These receptor sequences come from a person aged 18 to 69 in good health.

The rearrangement uses TRBV7-8 and TRBJ2-1; TRBD2 is a possible D gene (7 bases). This CDR3 is 17 amino acids long. From germline, CDR1 is SGHVS and CDR2 FQNEAQ. V lost 1 base and J lost 9, with 22 bases in between. The CDR3 spells CASSLESGGPRLGEQFF. CDR3 nucleotides: TGTGCCAGCAGCTTAGAGTCCGGGGGGCCCCGGCTCGGTGAGCAGTTCTTC. The whole variable domain, remainder taken from reference TRBV7-8 and TRBJ2-1, is GAGVSQSPRYKVAKRGQDVALRCDPISGHVSLFWYQQALGQGPEFLTYFQNEAQLDKSGLPSDRFFAERPEGSVSTLKIQRTQQEDSAVYLCASSLESGGPRLGEQFFGPGTRLTVL.

The rearrangement uses TRBV6-1 and TRBJ1-2, with 7 bases matching TRBD1. Losses at the gene ends were 0 bases for V and 8 bases for J; bases not matched to a gene: 12. This CDR3 is built from 16 residues. CDR1 is MNHNS, CDR2 SASEGT, per germline. CDR3 residues: CASSEAPSGGGRGYTF. Here the CDR3 DNA reads TGTGCCAGCAGTGAAGCGCCGTCAGGGGGGGGGCGCGGCTACACCTTC.

The CDR3 DNA is TGCGCCAGCAGCGGGGGAGTCAATGAAAAACTGTTTTTT. Translated, it gives CASSGGVNEKLFF. The rearrangement links TRBV4-1 to TRBJ1-4; perhaps TRBD1 as D (5 bases). V lost 5 bases and J 5 bases, leaving 9 bases between the germline ends. CDR3 size: 13 residues. The germline V gene has CDR1 MGHRA and CDR2 YSYEKL.

The chain links TRBV5-1 to TRBJ2-1; 10 nucleotides match TRBD2. Per germline, CDR1 SGHRS and CDR2 YFSETQ. Trimming at V came to 0 bases and at J to 9 bases, leaving 9 bases not matched to a gene. The CDR3 is 16 residues long. CDR3 sequence reads: CASSLAPSGGQGEQFF. CDR3 nucleotide sequence: TGCGCCAGCAGCTTGGCACCTAGCGGGGGTCAGGGTGAGCAGTTCTTC. Full variable domain (remainder filled in from reference TRBV5-1 and TRBJ2-1): KAGVTQTPRYLIKTRGQQVTLSCSPISGHRSVSWYQQTPGQGLQFLFEYFSETQRNKGNFPGRFSGRQFSNSRSEMNVSTLELGDSALYLCASSLAPSGGQGEQFFGPGTRLTVL.

The gene calls are TRBV11-1 and TRBJ1-2; the D is unclear. The CDR3 contains 15 residues. Germline V gene data show CDR1 as SGHAT and CDR2 as FQDESV (reference sequence). The V end lost 5 bases, the J end lost 0 bases, and 13 bases lay between the germline ends. The CDR3 protein is CASSPRTVTNYGYTF. For the CDR3, the DNA is TGTGCCAGCAGCCCACGGACGGTCACTAACTATGGCTACACCTTC. Combining the CDR3 with reference TRBV11-1 and TRBJ1-2 gives the whole variable domain EAEVAQSPRYKITEKSQAVAFWCDPISGHATLYWYRQILGQGPELLVQFQDESVVDDSQLPKDRFSAERLKGVDSTLKIQPAELGDSAMYLCASSPRTVTNYGYTFGSGTRLTVV.

The rearrangement joins TRBV6-6 to TRBJ2-7, with D possibly being TRBD1 (6 bases). Trimming cost V 5 bases and J 5 bases, with 13 bases left between them. In germline, CDR1 is MNHNY, CDR2 SVGAGI (reference sequence). There are 13 residues in the CDR3. CDR3 in DNA: TGTGCCAGCAGTCCCCCTGGGGGCCACGAGCAGTACTTC. Translating gives CASSPPGGHEQYF.

The J gene is TRBJ1-1, the V gene TRBV7-9; D call uncertain. Germline lookup yields CDR1 SEHNR and CDR2 FQNEAQ (reference sequence). This CDR3 spans 12 amino acids. V was shortened by 5 bases and J by 14 bases, with 18 bases between the two germline ends. Here the CDR3 DNA reads TGTGCCAGCAGCAACGACCCAAACCGGGCCTTCTTT. Protein: CASSNDPNRAFF.

Comment on this clone: A far more abundant clone sits one base away, making this likely a read error. This chain uses TRBV6-4 with TRBJ2-2; D call uncertain. Germline V gives CDR1 MRHNA, CDR2 SNTAGT. The CDR3 runs 17 residues. Trimming shortened V by 3 bases and J by 0 bases, and 14 bases separated the two germline ends. The CDR3 bases are TGTGCCAGCAGTGAGCTTGCACAGCCCCCGAACACCGGGGAGCTGTTTTTT. Translating it yields CASSELAQPPNTGELFF.

The chain uses TRBV6-1 and TRBJ1-2; tentatively, D is TRBD1 (5 bases). Germline lookup yields CDR1 MNHNS and CDR2 SASEGT. V lost 6 bases, J lost 11 bases, and 22 bases lay in between. This CDR3 spans 14 amino acids. The CDR3 coding sequence is TGTGCCAGCAGCGACATCGGGGCCAAGACAGTTTACACCTTC. This codes for CASSDIGAKTVYTF.

The chain is built from TRBV12-2 and TRBJ2-3; the table gives TRBD2 as D, unverified against the DNA. TRBV12-2 is a recognized pseudogene. The CDR3 extends over 16 amino acids. The CDR3 DNA sequence: TGTGCAAGTCGCTTAGACCCGGAGAATTTCGCAGATACGCAGTATTTT. This sequence encodes CASRLDPENFADTQYF.

V usage is TRBV6-5 and J usage is TRBJ2-7, with 8 bases that match TRBD1. With V trimmed by 2 bases and J by 6 bases, 3 bases remained unmatched. The germline gives CDR1 MNHEY, CDR2 SVGAGI. CDR3 size: 13 residues. The CDR3 is CASSYDRGFEQYF. CDR3 bases: TGTGCCAGCAGTTACGACAGGGGATTCGAGCAGTACTTC.

As for this clone: An end of the junction does not agree with germline; a read error may underlie this. V usage is TRBV7-2 and J usage is TRBJ1-1; D might be TRBD1 (5 bases). In germline, CDR1 is SGHTA, CDR2 FQGNSA. The CDR3 runs to 15 residues. The DNA of the CDR3 is TGTGCCAGCAGCTCGGGCGGGGCCCCGTTCACTAAAGCTTTCTTT. Protein sequence: CASSSGGAPFTKAFF.

This chain connects TRBV6-5 to TRBJ1-1; a possible D gene is TRBD1 (5 bases). The CDR3 contains 14 residues. V was clipped by 8 bases and J by 5 bases, with 18 bases between them. Germline CDR1 and CDR2: MNHEY and SVGAGI. DNA for the CDR3: TGTGCCAGCTCCCCGGGCCGCGGGGGGACTGAAGCTTTCTTT. Protein product: CASSPGRGGTEAFF.

This clone has a single count. The genes are TRBV6-1 and TRBJ2-7; D not resolved. Germline lookup yields CDR1 MNHNS and CDR2 SASEGT. The germline V and J ends were trimmed by 0 bases and 1 base, with 4 bases remaining between them. This CDR3 is 13 amino acids long. The CDR3 sequence: CASSEARSYEQYF. CDR3 in DNA: TGTGCCAGCAGTGAAGCAAGGTCCTACGAGCAGTACTTC.

The chain has TRBV10-3 and TRBJ2-7, with 12 positions matching TRBD2. CDR3 length: 13 amino acids. CDR1 and CDR2 (germline): ENHRY, SYGVKD. V trimming: 10 bases; J trimming: 4 bases; junction bases outside the gene matches: 5. This CDR3 reads CATATSGGYEQYF. Here the CDR3 DNA reads TGTGCCACAGCGACTAGCGGGGGTTACGAGCAGTACTTC.

This clone was picked up one time. The V call is TRBV6-5, the J call TRBJ1-4; TRBD1 might be the D (6 bases). V was shortened by 6 bases and J by 3 bases, with 11 bases between the two germline ends. The germline V gene encodes CDR1 MNHEY and CDR2 SVGAGI. The CDR3 length is 14 residues. CDR3 nucleotide sequence: TGTGCCAGCAGGACACAGGGTTCTAATGAAAAACTGTTTTTT. Encoded protein: CASRTQGSNEKLFF.

The chain couples TRBV11-3 to TRBJ2-2; D is uncertain. This CDR3 spans 12 amino acids. V dropped 6 bases and J dropped 4 bases, with 6 bases sitting between them. Germline assignment: CDR1 SGHNT and CDR2 YENEEA. CDR3 region: CASSPLTGELFF. The CDR3 region has the DNA TGTGCCAGCAGTCCCCTCACCGGGGAGCTGTTTTTT.

The chain uses TRBV27 and TRBJ2-1; TRBD2 agrees at 7 bases. Germline V lookup: CDR1 MNHEY, CDR2 SMNVEV (reference sequence). The V and J ends lost 1 base and 7 bases, in that order; junction bases with no gene match: 10. This CDR3 comprises 16 residues. CDR3 sequence (DNA): TGTGCCAGCAGTTTATTCGGGGGGTCTTTATTGAATGAGCAGTTCTTC. It specifies CASSLFGGSLLNEQFF.

This clone has just a few counts. This chain links TRBV5-6 with TRBJ1-4; weak D call: TRBD1 (5 bases). Germline V gene sequence: CDR1 SGHDT, CDR2 YYEEEE. Trimming removed 3 bases at V and 14 bases at J, with 14 bases between. The CDR3 totals 12 residues. As DNA, the CDR3 is TGTGCCAGCAGCTCTCCGGGACTCAGGCTGTTTTTT. Protein sequence: CASSSPGLRLFF.

This chain joins TRBV5-1 and TRBJ2-3, with a weak D call TRBD2 (6 bases). Germline CDR1 is SGHRS and CDR2 is YFSETQ. With 1 base removed from V and 2 bases from J, the gap between germline ends came to 8 bases. CDR3 length: 14 residues. The CDR3 DNA sequence: TGCGCCAGCAGCTTGACTAGCTCCACAGATACGCAGTATTTT. Translation: CASSLTSSTDTQYF.

This clone appeared once. The chain uses TRBV28 and TRBJ1-2; no clear D gene. The CDR3 totals 15 residues. Trimming shortened V by 2 bases and J by 8 bases, and 18 bases separated the two germline ends. Germline values: CDR1 MDHEN, CDR2 SYDVKM. The CDR3 DNA is TGTGCCAGCAGTTTACTTCGGGAACCCCAACCAGGCTACACCTTC. As protein: CASSLLREPQPGYTF.

The V and J genes are TRBV4-1 and TRBJ2-5; the D is unclear. Germline CDR1 is MGHRA and CDR2 is YSYEKL. The CDR3 spans 14 residues. V lost 4 bases to trimming and J lost 5 bases, with 14 bases between them. In DNA form, the CDR3 reads TGCGCCAGCAGCCCGGGCCCGGCCTGGGAGACCCAGTACTTC. Its protein product is CASSPGPAWETQYF.

This clone appeared once. This chain links TRBV19 with TRBJ2-2; D is possibly TRBD2 (5 bases). V shed 2 bases and J shed 6 bases, with 7 bases lying between them. CDR3 length: 13 residues. Germline-derived CDR1 and CDR2 are LNHDA and SQIVND (reference sequence). Here the CDR3 DNA reads TGTGCCAGTAGTATACCGAGGGCCGGGGAGCTGTTTTTT. It codes for CASSIPRAGELFF.

The V call is TRBV10-1, the J call TRBJ2-1; D gene uncertain. Deletions cut 8 bases from V and 1 base from J, with 18 bases between. CDR1 is WNHNN, CDR2 SYGVQD, per germline (reference sequence). This CDR3 spans 16 amino acids. The CDR3 nucleotides read TGCGCCAGCCGGTCGGTGGTGTTTTGGTCCTACAATGAGCAGTTCTTC. This gives the protein CASRSVVFWSYNEQFF.

V is TRBV5-5 and J is TRBJ1-1; D is ambiguous. Germline lookup yields CDR1 SGHKS and CDR2 YYEKEE (reference sequence). Trimming took off 4 bases at V and 8 bases at J, with 9 bases between the two ends. The CDR3 runs 11 residues. The CDR3: CASSPQAEAFF. In DNA form, the CDR3 reads TGTGCCAGCAGCCCCCAAGCGGAAGCTTTCTTT.

This chain links TRBV4-2 with TRBJ1-1; 8 positions agree with TRBD1. Trimming took 0 bases from V and 7 from J; bases not matched to a gene: 13. CDR1 is LGHNA, CDR2 YNFKEQ, per germline. This CDR3 has 17 residues. CDR3 nucleotide sequence: TGTGCCAGCAGCCAAGACAGGGGGCGGGCCTGGAAGAGTGAAGCTTTCTTT. It translates to CASSQDRGRAWKSEAFF.